Below are 6 T cell receptor beta chains sequenced from a single sample in a study of CD8 T cells in Susac syndrome. When the RNA was reverse transcribed, random hexamers were used with an input of 0.5 to 1 ug. TCRdb reprocessed the immunoSEQ multiplex PCR reads with MiXCR, giving one entry per CDR3 protein. The sample shows around 79,000 distinct CDR3 sequences, 85% to 95% of them seen only once. The sequencing sample was made of CD8+ T cells from PBMCs. The receptor set was obtained from a human donor with multiple sclerosis.

This chain connects TRBV19 to TRBJ1-2; TRBD1 matches at 8 bases. This CDR3 spans 15 amino acids. Germline-derived CDR1 and CDR2 are LNHDA and SQIVND (reference sequence). The ends lost 5 bases at V and 4 bases at J; junction bases unmatched: 9. The CDR3 bases are TGTGCCAGTAGTCCCCGGGCAGGGGGCGTCTATGGCTACACCTTC. This encodes CASSPRAGGVYGYTF. Combining the CDR3 with reference TRBV19 and TRBJ1-2 gives the whole variable domain DGGITQSPKYLFRKEGQNVTLSCEQNLNHDAMYWYRQDPGQGLRLIYYSQIVNDFQKGDIAEGYSVSREKKESFPLTVTSAQKNPTAFYLCASSPRAGGVYGYTFGSGTRLTVV.

This rearrangement joins TRBV19 to TRBJ1-1; D remains ambiguous. V was clipped by 7 bases and J by 1 base, with 10 bases between them. Germline V gene data show CDR1 as LNHDA and CDR2 as SQIVND (reference sequence). This CDR3 has 13 amino acids. Written as DNA, the CDR3 is TGTGCCAGTAAAAAGGGATGGAACACTGAAGCTTTCTTT. Protein: CASKKGWNTEAFF.

This rearrangement joins TRBV5-4 to TRBJ2-1; 7 bases map to TRBD1. V lost 1 base and J lost 5; bases outside the gene matches: 6. The CDR3 is 15 amino acids. Germline CDR1 and CDR2: SGHNT and YYREEE (reference sequence). For the CDR3, the DNA is TGTGCCAGCAGCTTGCCCCCGACAGGGAACAATGAGCAGTTCTTC. This encodes CASSLPPTGNNEQFF.

This clonotype turned up a few times. The J gene is TRBJ1-1, the V gene TRBV6-2 or TRBV6-3; D is perhaps TRBD1 (5 bases). The germline CDR1 and CDR2 sequences are MNHEY and SVGEGT. This CDR3 has 14 amino acids. Trimming cost V 2 bases and J 3 bases, with 10 bases left between them. CDR3 loop: CASSYGAEDTEAFF. As DNA, the CDR3 is TGTGCCAGCAGTTACGGGGCAGAGGACACTGAAGCTTTCTTT.

The sample holds one count of this clonotype. The CDR3, as DNA: TGTGCCTGGAGTCACGGACACCTTAACACTGAAGCTTTCTTT. Protein sequence: CAWSHGHLNTEAFF. The J gene is TRBJ1-1, the V gene TRBV30, with D possibly being TRBD1 (5 bases). The germline gives CDR1 GTSNPN, CDR2 SVGIG (reference sequence). Trimming removed 2 bases from V and 2 bases from J, with 12 bases in between. CDR3 length: 14 amino acids.

The V call is TRBV29-1, the J call TRBJ2-2, with a possible D match to TRBD2 (5 bases). Between the trimmed V and J ends, which lost 6 bases and 4 bases, there was a span of 9 bases. The CDR3 is 12 residues long. The V gene's germline CDR1 is SQVTM and CDR2 ANQGSEA. The CDR3 here is CSVSGPTGELFF. The CDR3 DNA reads TGCAGCGTGAGCGGACCCACCGGGGAGCTGTTTTTT.